A single sample is the source of the 29 T cell receptor beta chains below, sequenced in a study of PD-L1 blockade in urothelial cancer. The table came from immunoSEQ multiplex PCR; TCRdb's copy has only in-frame clones and leaves some out. The sample lists some 56,000 clones; less than 90% were seen once. The time point was: pretreatment peripheral blood. The sequenced sample was PBMCs, obtained around atezolizumab (anti-PD-L1) treatment. The receptor set was obtained from a man aged 65 to 79 with urothelial cancer.

J is TRBJ1-2 and V is TRBV9; D possibly corresponds to TRBD1 (6 bases). CDR3 length: 14 amino acids. V shed 4 bases and J shed 4 bases, with 14 bases lying between them. The germline V gene encodes CDR1 SGDLS and CDR2 YYNGEE. The CDR3 DNA reads as TGTGCCAGCAGCCCCTGGGAGGGGGTCTATGGCTACACCTTC. This gives the protein CASSPWEGVYGYTF.

This chain uses TRBV19 with TRBJ1-2; 12 nucleotides align to TRBD1. The CDR3 runs 16 residues. The trim removed 5 bases at V and 3 bases at J, leaving 7 bases unmatched. CDR1 is LNHDA and CDR2 is SQIVND in the germline V gene (reference sequence). CDR3 sequence: CASSPGQGAPYYGYTF. The CDR3 nucleotides read TGTGCCAGTAGTCCGGGACAGGGGGCTCCCTACTATGGCTACACCTTC. The variable domain in full, completed from reference TRBV19 and TRBJ1-2, reads DGGITQSPKYLFRKEGQNVTLSCEQNLNHDAMYWYRQDPGQGLRLIYYSQIVNDFQKGDIAEGYSVSREKKESFPLTVTSAQKNPTAFYLCASSPGQGAPYYGYTFGSGTRLTVV.

The chain joins TRBV4-2 to TRBJ2-1; 7 nucleotides line up with TRBD2. Losses at the gene ends were 1 base for V and 0 bases for J; bases not matched to a gene: 3. The CDR3 has 16 residues. Germline V CDR1 and CDR2: LGHNA, YNFKEQ. CDR3 DNA sequence: TGTGCCAGCAGCCAAGCCTCTAGCGGCTCCTACAATGAGCAGTTCTTC. It encodes CASSQASSGSYNEQFF.

This clone was recorded once. The chain links TRBV4-1 to TRBJ2-7; 11 bases align to TRBD2. J lost 9 bases, V lost 0 bases, and 13 bases had no gene match. CDR1 MGHRA and CDR2 YSYEKL come from the germline V gene. This CDR3 region has 17 residues. The CDR3 bases are TGCGCCAGCAGCCAAGATGGAGCTAGCGGGGGGCCCTGGGCGCAGTACTTC. Its protein is CASSQDGASGGPWAQYF.

The chain combines TRBV9 with TRBJ2-7; D remains ambiguous. Per the germline V gene, CDR1 is SGDLS and CDR2 is YYNGEE. V shed 3 bases and J shed 4 bases, with 5 bases lying between them. There are 11 residues in the CDR3. The CDR3 nucleotides are TGTGCCAGCAGCGCCGGTTACGAGCAGTACTTC. Protein product: CASSAGYEQYF.

This clone appeared once. This chain joins TRBV25-1 and TRBJ1-1; the D is unclear. CDR1 is MGHDK, CDR2 SYGVNS, per germline. The CDR3 is made up of 13 amino acids. Trimming removed 3 bases at V and 1 base at J, with 6 bases between. The CDR3 reads CASSDSWNTEAFF. Written as DNA, the CDR3 is TGTGCCAGCAGTGACTCCTGGAACACTGAAGCTTTCTTT.

This clone appeared once. The CDR3 nucleotides read TGTGCCAGCAGTTTCGCCTTGGCCAACACCGGGGAGCTGTTTTTT. Translating gives CASSFALANTGELFF. The genes are TRBV28 and TRBJ2-2; D ambiguous. With 3 bases removed from V and 2 bases from J, the gap between germline ends came to 10 bases. The length of the CDR3 is 15 residues. Germline CDR1 reads MDHEN; CDR2 reads SYDVKM.

The chain uses TRBV28 and TRBJ2-3, with 10 bases that match TRBD2. The CDR3 extends over 19 amino acids. Looked up from germline, CDR1 is MDHEN and CDR2 is SYDVKM. V was clipped by 2 bases and J by 1 base; unmatched bases: 12. CDR3 sequence reads: CASSLRPSGSFYGTDTQYF. CDR3 nucleotides: TGTGCCAGCAGTTTACGGCCTAGCGGGAGTTTTTATGGCACAGATACGCAGTATTTT.

This clone was seen just once. This sequence joins TRBV6-5 and TRBJ2-5; D is unclear. Trimming removed 2 bases from V and 5 bases from J, with 9 bases in between. The germline V gene encodes CDR1 MNHEY and CDR2 SVGAGI. The CDR3 has 13 residues. The CDR3: CASSYGLGETQYF. In DNA, the CDR3 is TGTGCCAGCAGTTACGGGCTCGGTGAGACCCAGTACTTC.

The chain is built from TRBV28 and TRBJ2-2; D might be TRBD2 (5 bases). The ends were cut back, 3 bases at V and 8 bases at J, with 7 bases in the middle. This CDR3 contains 12 residues. CDR1 and CDR2 from the germline V gene are MDHEN and SYDVKM. CDR3 coding DNA: TGTGCCAGCAGTTTGGGGAGAGGGGAGCTGTTTTTT. It codes for CASSLGRGELFF.

The chain links TRBV7-8 to TRBJ1-4; D unclear. The CDR3 is 16 residues long. Germline V gene data show CDR1 as SGHVS and CDR2 as FQNEAQ. Trimming took 2 bases from V and 4 from J, leaving 14 bases between them. The DNA of the CDR3 is TGTGCCAGCAGCTTACTAAGCCGGTCTTTTAATGAAAAACTGTTTTTT. Translating it yields CASSLLSRSFNEKLFF.

The CDR3 DNA reads TGTGCCAGCGGTATCCACAGATACGCGTATTTT. The encoded protein is CASGIHRYAYF. This sequence joins TRBV6-5 and TRBJ2-3; D unclear. The CDR3 totals 11 residues. CDR1 is MNHEY and CDR2 is SVGAGI in the germline V gene. Between the trimmed V and J ends, which lost 8 bases and 14 bases, there was a span of 17 bases.

This clone came up a few times. The gene calls are TRBV5-1 and TRBJ2-7; D ambiguous. CDR1 is SGHRS and CDR2 is YFSETQ in the germline V gene. The germline V and J ends were trimmed by 3 bases and 2 bases, with 9 bases remaining between them. The CDR3 runs 13 residues. CDR3 amino acids: CASSSNEAYEQYF. The CDR3 DNA sequence: TGCGCCAGCAGCTCCAACGAGGCCTACGAGCAGTACTTC. Full variable domain (outside the CDR3, taken from reference TRBV5-1 and TRBJ2-7): KAGVTQTPRYLIKTRGQQVTLSCSPISGHRSVSWYQQTPGQGLQFLFEYFSETQRNKGNFPGRFSGRQFSNSRSEMNVSTLELGDSALYLCASSSNEAYEQYFGPGTRLTVT.

This clone appeared a few times. The chain recombines TRBV19 with TRBJ2-6; D is perhaps TRBD1 (5 bases). The CDR3 extends over 16 amino acids. Germline V gene data show CDR1 as LNHDA and CDR2 as SQIVND (reference sequence). The V end lost 5 bases, the J end lost 1 base, and 12 bases lay between the germline ends. Here the CDR3 DNA reads TGTGCCAGTAGTTCCTACAGGCCGTCTGGGGCCAACGTCCTGACTTTC. This translates into CASSSYRPSGANVLTF.

The V gene is TRBV19, the J gene TRBJ2-1; 9 bases fit TRBD2. This CDR3 spans 16 amino acids. With V trimmed by 4 bases and J by 2 bases, 6 bases remained unmatched. From germline, CDR1 is LNHDA and CDR2 SQIVND (reference sequence). CDR3 bases: TGTGCCAGTAGTAGGGTAGCGGGAGACGCCTACAATGAGCAGTTCTTC. Its translation is CASSRVAGDAYNEQFF. The full variable domain, its missing parts supplied by reference TRBV19 and TRBJ2-1, is DGGITQSPKYLFRKEGQNVTLSCEQNLNHDAMYWYRQDPGQGLRLIYYSQIVNDFQKGDIAEGYSVSREKKESFPLTVTSAQKNPTAFYLCASSRVAGDAYNEQFFGPGTRLTVL.

CDR3 protein: CASLGGFGVGELFF. In DNA, the CDR3 is TGCGCCAGCCTAGGTGGATTTGGCGTGGGGGAGCTGTTTTTT. The V and J genes are TRBV5-1 and TRBJ2-2; no reliable D call. Germline V gene sequence: CDR1 SGHRS, CDR2 YFSETQ. CDR3 length equals 14 residues. With 7 bases removed from V and 8 bases from J, the gap between germline ends came to 18 bases.

The CDR3 region has the DNA TGTGCCAGTCAGACGGACAGGGTGACTGAAGCTTTCTTT. Translated, it gives CASQTDRVTEAFF. This rearrangement joins TRBV19 to TRBJ1-1, with 8 bases aligning to TRBD1. The CDR3 length is 13 residues. In germline, CDR1 is LNHDA, CDR2 SQIVND (reference sequence). V shed 8 bases, J shed 5 bases, and the junction held 7 bases outside the gene matches.

This chain connects TRBV4-1 to TRBJ1-3; TRBD1 matches at 7 bases. The V and J ends lost 0 bases and 0 bases, in that order; junction bases with no gene match: 11. The CDR3 sequence is 19 residues long. The germline V gene encodes CDR1 MGHRA and CDR2 YSYEKL. In DNA, the CDR3 is TGCGCCAGCAGCCAAGATTCCCCCCGACAGGGAAGCTCTGGAAACACCATATATTTT. Residues: CASSQDSPRQGSSGNTIYF.

This clone was observed a handful of times. The chain is built from TRBV6-6 and TRBJ1-2; D may be TRBD1 (6 bases). In germline, CDR1 is MNHNY, CDR2 SVGAGI (reference sequence). The CDR3 is 16 amino acids. V was shortened by 9 bases and J by 3 bases, with 23 bases between the two germline ends. CDR3 nucleotide sequence: TGTGCCAGTCGCGCACCCCCAGGGGCGGAGGACTATGGCTACACCTTC. Translated: CASRAPPGAEDYGYTF.

The chain is built from TRBV2 and TRBJ2-3, with 16 bases lining up with TRBD2. The CDR3 is 17 residues long. The V and J ends lost 4 bases and 14 bases, in that order; junction bases with no gene match: 15. Germline assignment: CDR1 SNHLY and CDR2 FYNNEI. Here the CDR3 reads CASSGGLAGGPGRYAYF. The CDR3 nucleotides read TGTGCCAGCAGTGGGGGACTAGCGGGAGGGCCTGGAAGATACGCGTATTTT.

Notes on this clone: At one end, the junction sequence differs from germline, possibly due to a read error. This CDR3 reads CASSLMRGTTNTGELFF. CDR3 sequence (DNA): TGTGCTAGCAGCTTAATGCGGGGGACAACGAACACCGGGGAGCTGTTTTTT. The chain has TRBV7-7 and TRBJ2-2; D is possibly TRBD2 (7 bases). The CDR3 has 17 amino acids. The V gene's germline CDR1 is SSHAT and CDR2 FNYEAQ (reference sequence).

The rearrangement joins TRBV6-1 to TRBJ2-3; 9 bases map to TRBD1. The J segment lost 6 bases and the V segment lost 6 bases, leaving 10 bases of the junction unmatched. The CDR3 consists of 15 residues. Germline V gives CDR1 MNHNS, CDR2 SASEGT. The chain's CDR3 is CASRQQGAPMDTQYF. The DNA of the CDR3 is TGTGCCAGCAGGCAACAGGGGGCGCCGATGGATACGCAGTATTTT.

The rearrangement uses TRBV18 and TRBJ2-7; perhaps TRBD1 as D (6 bases). Trimming pared 2 bases from V and 4 bases from J, leaving 15 bases between. Germline assignment: CDR1 KGHSH and CDR2 LQKENI. The CDR3 loop spans 15 amino acids. In DNA, the CDR3 is TGTGCCAGCTCACCAGGCTCGGGACAACTTTACGAGCAGTACTTC. Translated: CASSPGSGQLYEQYF.

The rearrangement joins TRBV5-1 to TRBJ2-1, with D possibly being TRBD1 (5 bases). Germline CDR1 SGHRS, CDR2 YFSETQ. The CDR3 is made up of 13 amino acids. Trimming removed 4 bases from V and 7 bases from J, with 12 bases in between. The CDR3 protein is CASSDRRSNEQFF. For the CDR3, the DNA is TGCGCCAGCAGCGACAGACGATCTAATGAGCAGTTCTTC.

The chain employs TRBV2 and TRBJ2-7; perhaps TRBD1 as D (7 bases). CDR1 SNHLY and CDR2 FYNNEI come from the germline V gene. The CDR3 runs to 18 residues. Deletions cut 6 bases from V and 0 bases from J, with 24 bases between. The chain's CDR3 is CASRGLTGHRDSSYEQYF. CDR3 sequence (DNA): TGTGCCAGCAGGGGACTCACAGGCCATAGGGACAGCTCCTACGAGCAGTACTTC.

The chain links TRBV7-9 to TRBJ2-1, with a possible D match to TRBD2 (6 bases). Trimming left V 6 bases short and J 9 bases short, with 12 bases between. CDR1 SEHNR and CDR2 FQNEAQ come from the germline V gene (reference sequence). There are 12 residues in the CDR3. CDR3 loop: CASRVMGGEQFF. The CDR3 DNA reads as TGTGCCAGCAGGGTTATGGGGGGTGAGCAGTTCTTC.

CDR3 in amino acids: CASSEARGTVSYTNYGYTF. CDR3 DNA: TGTGCCAGCAGTGAAGCCCGGGGGACAGTCAGCTATACGAACTATGGCTACACCTTC. This rearrangement joins TRBV6-1 to TRBJ1-2, with 7 bases aligning to TRBD1. This CDR3 is 19 amino acids long. Trimming cost V 0 bases and J 2 bases; bases outside gene matches: 15. CDR1 and CDR2 (germline): MNHNS, SASEGT.

The V gene is TRBV4-1, the J gene TRBJ1-5, with 8 positions matching TRBD1. With 4 bases clipped from V and 1 base from J, the junction kept 3 bases outside the gene matches. The CDR3 spans 15 residues. From germline, CDR1 is MGHRA and CDR2 YSYEKL. CDR3 DNA sequence: TGCGCCAGCAGCCTCGACAGGGGAAGCAATCAGCCCCAGCATTTT. Protein: CASSLDRGSNQPQHF.

The CDR3 here is CASSIRGDRGRRYAYF. CDR3 sequence (DNA): TGTGCCAGTAGTATAAGGGGGGACAGGGGTAGGAGATACGCGTATTTT. The chain has TRBV19 and TRBJ2-3; 10 positions match TRBD1. This CDR3 comprises 16 residues. CDR1 is LNHDA and CDR2 is SQIVND in the germline V gene (reference sequence). The trim removed 2 bases at V and 14 bases at J, leaving 16 bases unmatched.